The 32 T cell receptor beta chains presented below share a single source sample, sequenced in a study of cytomegalovirus exposure and HLA in healthy donors. Amplification used 60 Vbeta primers and 13 Jbeta primers. The table came from immunoSEQ multiplex PCR; TCRdb's copy has only in-frame clones and leaves some out. This table holds more than 150,000 clones, approximately 84% found once. Sample: PBMCs. These receptors were obtained from a girl aged 10-17 years in good health and CMV-seropositive.

The chain is built from TRBV18 and TRBJ2-1, with 13 bases lining up with TRBD2. Germline values: CDR1 KGHSH, CDR2 LQKENI. J gave up 9 bases and V 3 bases, and 11 bases lay outside the gene matches. The CDR3 is made up of 17 amino acids. The CDR3 DNA is TGTGCCAGCTCACCCCTCGGACTAGCGGGAGCCAGCCGTGAGCAGTTCTTC. Translation gives CASSPLGLAGASREQFF. The entire variable domain, with the rest obtained from reference TRBV18 and TRBJ2-1, is as follows: NAGVMQNPRHLVRRRGQEARLRCSPMKGHSHVYWYRQLPEEGLKFMVYLQKENIIDESGMPKERFSAEFPKEGPSILRIQQVVRGDSAAYFCASSPLGLAGASREQFFGPGTRLTVL.

The V and J genes are TRBV7-9 and TRBJ2-7; 9 nucleotides align to TRBD1. With 4 bases clipped from V and 9 bases from J, the junction kept 4 bases outside the gene matches. CDR1 SEHNR and CDR2 FQNEAQ come from the germline V gene (reference sequence). This CDR3 is 12 amino acids long. This CDR3 is CASSSGTGRQYF. The CDR3 DNA reads as TGTGCCAGCAGCTCCGGGACAGGGAGGCAGTACTTC.

The chain couples TRBV6-6 to TRBJ2-5; no definite D call. CDR3 length: 11 amino acids. Trimming cost V 5 bases and J 5 bases, with 6 bases left between them. Germline V CDR1 and CDR2: MNHNY, SVGAGI (reference sequence). CDR3 in amino acids: CASSVRETQYF. The DNA for the CDR3 is TGTGCCAGCAGTGTTCGGGAGACCCAGTACTTC.

The V call is TRBV5-1, the J call TRBJ1-5; possible D gene TRBD1, 5 bases. Germline V gene lookup returns CDR1 SGHRS and CDR2 YFSETQ. Trimming removed 4 bases from V and 7 bases from J, with 15 bases in between. The CDR3 is made up of 14 amino acids. The CDR3 reads CASSPTGGVQPQHF. CDR3 DNA: TGCGCCAGCAGCCCGACGGGGGGGGTCCAGCCCCAGCATTTT.

The rearrangement links TRBV19 to TRBJ2-3; TRBD2 aligns across 13 bases. This CDR3 spans 17 amino acids. V dropped 4 bases and J dropped 2; count of bases not matched to a gene: 6. Germline V gene lookup returns CDR1 LNHDA and CDR2 SQIVND (reference sequence). CDR3 nucleotide sequence: TGTGCCAGTAGTACTATAGGGACTAGCGGGGACACAGATACGCAGTATTTT. Amino acid sequence: CASSTIGTSGDTDTQYF.

This clone was recorded a few times. The genes are TRBV5-6 and TRBJ2-6; no firm D call. V lost 0 bases, J lost 4 bases, and 5 bases lay in between. The germline gives CDR1 SGHDT, CDR2 YYEEEE. The CDR3 is 14 residues long. The CDR3 is CASSLDAGANVLTF. The CDR3 DNA reads TGTGCCAGCAGCTTGGACGCGGGGGCCAACGTCCTGACTTTC.

J is TRBJ2-2 and V is TRBV7-2, with TRBD2 matching over 9 bases. This CDR3 region has 15 residues. After removal of 2 bases from V and 3 bases from J, the junction contained 1 base not matched to a gene. CDR1 SGHTA and CDR2 FQGNSA come from the germline V gene. This CDR3 reads CASSLTSGYTGELFF. The CDR3 DNA follows: TGTGCCAGCAGCTTAACTAGCGGGTACACCGGGGAGCTGTTTTTT. The entire variable domain, with the rest obtained from reference TRBV7-2 and TRBJ2-2, is as follows: GAGVSQSPSNKVTEKGKDVELRCDPISGHTALYWYRQSLGQGLEFLIYFQGNSAPDKSGLPSDRFSAERTGGSVSTLTIQRTQQEDSAVYLCASSLTSGYTGELFFGEGSRLTVL.

This clone was observed a handful of times. V is TRBV10-3 and J is TRBJ2-2, with TRBD2 matching 7 bases. CDR1 is ENHRY and CDR2 is SYGVKD in the germline V gene. The CDR3 totals 16 residues. After removal of 6 bases from V and 4 bases from J, the junction contained 11 bases not matched to a gene. In nucleotides, the CDR3 is TGTGCCATCAGGTTGAGGGCGGGAGTGGGCACCGGGGAGCTGTTTTTT. Protein sequence: CAIRLRAGVGTGELFF.

The chain recombines TRBV4-1 with TRBJ2-1, with 9 bases aligning to TRBD2. This CDR3 has 14 residues. Germline loops: CDR1 MGHRA, CDR2 YSYEKL. Losses at the gene ends were 4 bases for V and 8 bases for J; bases not matched to a gene: 6. This CDR3 is CASSLAGEYDEQFF. The DNA for the CDR3 is TGCGCCAGCAGCCTAGCGGGAGAGTATGATGAGCAGTTCTTC.

The chain recombines TRBV9 with TRBJ1-2; weak D call: TRBD1 (6 bases). This CDR3 has 14 amino acids. The germline V and J ends were trimmed by 3 bases and 2 bases, with 11 bases remaining between them. Looked up from germline, CDR1 is SGDLS and CDR2 is YYNGEE. CDR3 bases: TGTGCCAGCAGCGCCCGGGACACAAACTATGGCTACACCTTC. The encoded protein is CASSARDTNYGYTF.

The rearrangement uses TRBV7-6 and TRBJ2-2, with 10 nucleotides matching TRBD2. J was trimmed by 1 base and V by 2 bases; bases with no gene match: 4. Germline V gives CDR1 SGHVS, CDR2 FNYEAQ. CDR3 size: 17 residues. The CDR3 here is CASSLLIAGGNTGELFF. In nucleotides, the CDR3 is TGTGCCAGCAGCTTACTAATAGCGGGAGGGAACACCGGGGAGCTGTTTTTT.

This clone was seen just once. This chain joins TRBV28 and TRBJ2-2; D might be TRBD2 (6 bases). Trimming took 7 bases from V and 8 from J, leaving 14 bases between them. The CDR3 is made up of 13 amino acids. Germline V CDR1 and CDR2: MDHEN, SYDVKM. CDR3 nucleotide sequence: TGTGCCAGCACCTTAGGAGGGAGAGGGGAGCTGTTTTTT. Translation: CASTLGGRGELFF.

Of note for this clone: The same CDR3 also results from other DNA sequences found in this sample. The chain joins TRBV2 to TRBJ1-2; tentatively, D is TRBD1 (5 bases). Looked up from germline, CDR1 is SNHLY and CDR2 is FYNNEI. The CDR3 runs to 12 residues. With 6 bases removed from V and 2 bases from J, the gap between germline ends came to 7 bases. The CDR3 DNA reads TGTGCCAGCAGCCAGGGAAACTATGGCTACACCTTC. It is translated as CASSQGNYGYTF.

The chain uses TRBV2 and TRBJ1-3, with 9 bases lining up with TRBD1. Germline lookup yields CDR1 SNHLY and CDR2 FYNNEI. The CDR3 covers 15 residues. V shed 4 bases and J 2 bases; nucleotides not matched to a gene: 3. CDR3 residues: CASSGTGVTGNTIYF. The CDR3 DNA sequence: TGTGCCAGCAGTGGGACAGGGGTGACTGGAAACACCATATATTTT.

The genes are TRBV27 and TRBJ2-3; TRBD2 matches at 7 bases. J was trimmed by 2 bases and V by 6 bases; bases with no gene match: 11. The CDR3 is made up of 16 amino acids. Germline CDR1 reads MNHEY; CDR2 reads SMNVEV (reference sequence). This CDR3 reads CASSLSGTNPTDTQYF. CDR3 nucleotides: TGTGCCAGCAGCCTTTCCGGGACTAACCCCACAGATACGCAGTATTTT.

This chain uses TRBV30 with TRBJ1-2; TRBD1 aligns across 11 bases. After removal of 8 bases from V and 8 bases from J, the junction contained 7 bases not matched to a gene. The germline V gene has CDR1 GTSNPN and CDR2 SVGIG (reference sequence). The CDR3 extends over 12 amino acids. The CDR3 loop reads CATGQGAGGYTF. DNA for the CDR3: TGTGCCACCGGACAGGGGGCGGGGGGCTACACCTTC.

This chain uses TRBV7-3 with TRBJ1-1; D might be TRBD1 (6 bases). The CDR3 sequence is 13 residues long. Trimming pared 4 bases from V and 6 bases from J, leaving 12 bases between. Germline V gene lookup returns CDR1 SGHTA and CDR2 FQGTGA. DNA of the CDR3: TGTGCCAGCAGCTCCCCGGGACACGCTGAAGCTTTCTTT. Translated: CASSSPGHAEAFF. The complete variable domain, with remaining parts taken from reference TRBV7-3 and TRBJ1-1, reads GAGVSQTPSNKVTEKGKYVELRCDPISGHTALYWYRQSLGQGPEFLIYFQGTGAADDSGLPNDRFFAVRPEGSVSTLKIQRTERGDSAVYLCASSSPGHAEAFFGQGTRLTVV.

The chain joins TRBV29-1 to TRBJ2-7; D not certain. From germline, CDR1 is SQVTM and CDR2 ANQGSEA. The CDR3 totals 12 residues. Trimming left V 3 bases short and J 2 bases short, with 8 bases between. The CDR3 DNA is TGCAGCGTTGAGTCCCAGGCCTACGAGCAGTACTTC. It codes for CSVESQAYEQYF.

This chain uses TRBV19 with TRBJ1-5; 7 nucleotides match TRBD1. The CDR3 spans 12 residues. V lost 8 bases, J lost 7 bases, and 5 bases stayed unmatched. Germline V lookup: CDR1 LNHDA, CDR2 SQIVND (reference sequence). CDR3 loop: CASCDRDQPQHF. CDR3 in DNA: TGTGCCAGTTGTGACAGGGACCAGCCCCAGCATTTT.

This clone was seen only a few times. The chain combines TRBV19 with TRBJ1-5; a possible D gene is TRBD1 (6 bases). This CDR3 contains 16 residues. With 1 base removed from V and 4 bases from J, the gap between germline ends came to 14 bases. Germline loops: CDR1 LNHDA, CDR2 SQIVND (reference sequence). The CDR3 nucleotides are TGTGCCAGTAGTATAGTTCGGGACACATTTAATCAGCCCCAGCATTTT. Its translation is CASSIVRDTFNQPQHF.

As regards this clone: A junction end diverges from the germline sequence, so it may reflect a read error. The CDR3 nucleotides read TGTGCCAGTAGTATGAGGAGTTCCTACGAGGAGTACTTC. It encodes CASSMRSSYEEYF. This chain links TRBV19 with TRBJ2-7; D remains unclear. Germline CDR1 LNHDA, CDR2 SQIVND (reference sequence). This CDR3 region has 13 residues.

The V gene is TRBV4-1, the J gene TRBJ1-1; D may be TRBD1 (5 bases). CDR3 size: 15 residues. Trimming took 4 bases from V and 3 from J, leaving 15 bases between them. Germline CDR1 and CDR2: MGHRA and YSYEKL. The CDR3, as DNA: TGCGCCAGCAGCCGGACCCGGGGAGGGGACACTGAAGCTTTCTTT. This sequence encodes CASSRTRGGDTEAFF.

The rearrangement links TRBV30 to TRBJ2-1; 9 nucleotides line up with TRBD1. Germline assignment: CDR1 GTSNPN and CDR2 SVGIG (reference sequence). The trim removed 5 bases at V and 7 bases at J, leaving 6 bases unmatched. This CDR3 is 13 amino acids long. The CDR3 DNA reads TGTGCCTGGGGGACAGGGCAGGTGAATGAGCAGTTCTTC. It encodes CAWGTGQVNEQFF. Filled out from reference TRBV30 and TRBJ2-1, the complete variable domain reads SQTIHQWPATLVQPVGSPLSLECTVEGTSNPNLYWYRQAAGRGLQLLFYSVGIGQISSEVPQNLSASRPQDRQFILSSKKLLLSDSGFYLCAWGTGQVNEQFFGPGTRLTVL.

The sample holds one count of this clone. This chain links TRBV27 with TRBJ1-2, with D maybe TRBD1 (6 bases). The germline V and J ends were trimmed by 4 bases and 8 bases, with 11 bases remaining between them. CDR1 is MNHEY, CDR2 SMNVEV, per germline (reference sequence). CDR3 length: 12 amino acids. In DNA form, the CDR3 reads TGTGCCAGCAGTTCACAAGGACAGGGCTACACCTTC. Amino acid sequence: CASSSQGQGYTF.

The chain couples TRBV7-2 to TRBJ2-5, with D perhaps matching TRBD1 (6 bases). CDR1 and CDR2 from the germline V gene are SGHTA and FQGNSA. V lost 4 bases, J lost 4 bases, and 13 bases lay in between. This CDR3 is 14 amino acids long. The CDR3 loop is CASSYYRAGETQYF. The CDR3 region has the DNA TGTGCCAGCAGCTACTACAGGGCGGGAGAGACCCAGTACTTC.

The rearrangement joins TRBV4-1 to TRBJ2-3, with 9 bases fitting TRBD2. CDR1 and CDR2 (germline): MGHRA, YSYEKL. This CDR3 region has 19 residues. With 10 bases clipped from V and 2 bases from J, the junction kept 22 bases outside the gene matches. CDR3 in amino acids: CATRVGLAGRKPFTDTQYF. The CDR3 DNA is TGCGCCACTAGGGTCGGGCTAGCGGGGCGCAAACCGTTCACAGATACGCAGTATTTT.

The DNA for the CDR3 is TGCGCCAGCAGTGAGAGGGGGCAGAACACTGAAGCTTTCTTT. It encodes CASSERGQNTEAFF. The J gene is TRBJ1-1, the V gene TRBV10-1; 7 positions agree with TRBD1. This CDR3 comprises 14 residues. Germline V gene lookup returns CDR1 WNHNN and CDR2 SYGVQD (reference sequence). The V and J ends lost 2 bases and 1 base, in that order; junction bases with no gene match: 1.

The gene calls are TRBV6-1 and TRBJ2-4; TRBD2 matches at 9 bases. The CDR3 totals 13 residues. Germline lookup yields CDR1 MNHNS and CDR2 SASEGT. Germline trimming cut 11 bases from V and 3 bases from J; bases unmatched to any gene: 5. The CDR3 bases are TGTGCCGTTCTAGCGGGAATCAAAAACATTCAGTACTTC. It specifies CAVLAGIKNIQYF.

This clone came up a few times. The chain is built from TRBV10-3 and TRBJ1-3; TRBD1 aligns across 7 bases. The germline V gene has CDR1 ENHRY and CDR2 SYGVKD. Trimming at V came to 10 bases and at J to 1 base, leaving 10 bases not matched to a gene. The CDR3 is 15 amino acids. CDR3 nucleotides: TGTGCCACGACCGGCGGGACAGAGTCTGGAAACACCATATATTTT. Its protein product is CATTGGTESGNTIYF.

This clone was seen more than once but under ten times. The chain carries TRBV6-1 and TRBJ1-5; 7 bases map to TRBD1. The CDR3 totals 13 residues. With V trimmed by 6 bases and J by 4 bases, 3 bases remained unmatched. CDR1 and CDR2 (germline): MNHNS, SASEGT. This CDR3 is CASRGQKNQPQHF. CDR3 bases: TGTGCCAGCAGGGGACAGAAGAATCAGCCCCAGCATTTT.

The table lists this clone with a few counts. The chain joins TRBV7-9 to TRBJ2-3, with D hard to call. This CDR3 has 14 residues. The germline V gene encodes CDR1 SEHNR and CDR2 FQNEAQ (reference sequence). Trimming took off 2 bases at V and 3 bases at J, with 9 bases between the two ends. The CDR3 spells CASSLQVQTDTQYF. The CDR3, as DNA: TGTGCCAGCAGCTTACAGGTACAAACAGATACGCAGTATTTT.

The table lists this clone with a count of one. The rearrangement links TRBV19 to TRBJ2-2; 8 nucleotides line up with TRBD1. Germline lookup yields CDR1 LNHDA and CDR2 SQIVND (reference sequence). The trim removed 5 bases at V and 4 bases at J, leaving 6 bases unmatched. The CDR3 covers 15 residues. The CDR3 bases are TGTGCCAGTAGTCCTCAGGGGGCGGGCACCGGGGAGCTGTTTTTT. Translation gives CASSPQGAGTGELFF.